This record concerns one T cell receptor beta chain sequence. The authors ran a second PCR of 7 to 11 cycles using a sample-barcoded 5' primer and a J-beta primer mix. Each cDNA was tagged by a template-switch adaptor containing 12 random nucleotides. From the 5' RACE reads, TCRdb called clonotypes with MiXCR, one entry per CDR3 protein. Among roughly 1.5 million distinct CDR3 sequences listed, 40% to 45% were seen once. Each sample yielded at least 7 million isolated PBMCs. This sample stems from a study of blood T cells in healthy people across ages. The CDR3 has 16 amino acids. Trimming removed 5 bases from V and 3 bases from J, with 17 bases in between. Germline loops: CDR1 SGHTA, CDR2 FQGNSA.

The J gene is TRBJ2-1, the V gene TRBV7-2; D is perhaps TRBD2 (7 bases). The source is a woman under 30 in good health. Sequenced material: blood. The CDR3 is CASSMRVGGVYNEQFF. The CDR3 DNA is TGTGCCAGCAGCATGAGGGTAGGGGGGGTCTACAATGAGCAGTTCTTC.